This TCR beta chain appears in the sequencing data of a study of sequential checkpoint blockade in melanoma. Produced via immunoSEQ multiplex PCR; TCRdb's table is partial and in-frame only. This sample has roughly 18,000 clones; 55% to 75% occur once, and the top ten carry 15% to 20%. This CDR3 spans 15 amino acids. J was trimmed by 6 bases and V by 5 bases; bases with no gene match: 10. In germline, CDR1 is MNHNY, CDR2 SVGAGI (reference sequence). Treatment meaning: randomized to nivolumab then ipilimumab (arm A) or the reverse (arm B). The sequenced sample was CD8+ T cells sorted from blood (inferred from file names), obtained from a patient given nivolumab and ipilimumab in sequence. The rearrangement joins TRBV6-6 to TRBJ1-2; TRBD1 agrees at 9 bases. This clonotype was sampled from a human donor with melanoma. CDR3 amino acids: CASSTRTGEANGYTF. CDR3 nucleotide sequence: TGTGCCAGCAGTACAAGGACAGGGGAGGCAAATGGCTACACCTTC.